Shown below are 4 T cell receptor beta chains from a single sample sequenced in a study of blood T cell repertoires in COVID-19. Measured with immunoSEQ multiplex PCR; TCRdb has only the in-frame clones, and not every one. Here the sample spans about 200,000 clones, over 80% being singletons. Material: peripheral blood. The source is a man aged 35 to 55 with acute or convalescent COVID-19.

The chain joins TRBV3-1 (or the pseudogene TRBV3-2) to TRBJ2-5; perhaps TRBD2 as D (6 bases). V lost 8 bases to trimming and J lost 4 bases, with 11 bases between them. Germline CDR1 is LGHDT and CDR2 is YNNKEL (reference sequence). CDR3 length equals 12 residues. CDR3: CASLTAGETQYF. The CDR3 DNA sequence: TGTGCCAGCCTCACAGCGGGAGAGACCCAGTACTTC.

The J gene is TRBJ2-7, the V gene TRBV5-6; unclear D gene. Per the germline V gene, CDR1 is SGHDT and CDR2 is YYEEEE. The V end was cut by 1 base, the J end by 6 bases, with 5 bases between. The CDR3 length is 11 residues. The CDR3 here is CASSLLLEQYF. The DNA for the CDR3 is TGTGCCAGCAGCTTGCTTCTCGAGCAGTACTTC.

This clone occurred once. The chain combines TRBV7-9 with TRBJ2-7, with TRBD1 matching over 9 bases. CDR3 length: 14 amino acids. Per the germline V gene, CDR1 is SEHNR and CDR2 is FQNEAQ (reference sequence). J gave up 2 bases and V 6 bases, and 5 bases lay outside the gene matches. This CDR3 is CASSGTGITYEQYF. As DNA, the CDR3 is TGTGCCAGCAGTGGGACAGGGATAACCTACGAGCAGTACTTC. Combining the CDR3 with reference TRBV7-9 and TRBJ2-7 gives the whole variable domain DTGVSQNPRHKITKRGQNVTFRCDPISEHNRLYWYRQTLGQGPEFLTYFQNEAQLEKSRLLSDRFSAERPKGSFSTLEIQRTEQGDSAMYLCASSGTGITYEQYFGPGTRLTVT.

The rearrangement uses TRBV6-2 or TRBV6-3 and TRBJ1-5; tentatively, D is TRBD1 (6 bases). Germline V lookup: CDR1 MNHEY, CDR2 SVGEGT. The CDR3 spans 16 residues. V was cut by 2 bases and J by 5 bases, with 16 bases left in between. The CDR3 spells CASSYTRQVGDQPQHF. CDR3 sequence (DNA): TGTGCCAGCAGTTACACGAGACAGGTCGGAGATCAGCCCCAGCATTTT.